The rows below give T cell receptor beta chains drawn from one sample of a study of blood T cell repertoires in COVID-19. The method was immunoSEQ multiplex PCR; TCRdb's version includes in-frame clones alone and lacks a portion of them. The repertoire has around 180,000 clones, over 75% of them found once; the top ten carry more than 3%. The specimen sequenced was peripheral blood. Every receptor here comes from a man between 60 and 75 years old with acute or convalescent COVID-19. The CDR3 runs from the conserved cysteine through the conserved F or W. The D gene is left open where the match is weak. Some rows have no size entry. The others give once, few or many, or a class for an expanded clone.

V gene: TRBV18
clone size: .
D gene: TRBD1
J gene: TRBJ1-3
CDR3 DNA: TGTGCCAGCTCATCTCGCAGCATCCGGGACAGAGAAGGAAACACCATATATTTT
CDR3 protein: CASSSRSIRDREGNTIYF

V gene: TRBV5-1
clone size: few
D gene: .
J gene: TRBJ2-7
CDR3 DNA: TGCGCCAGCAGCATTAGCGGTTCCTACGAGCAGTACTTC
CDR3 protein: CASSISGSYEQYF

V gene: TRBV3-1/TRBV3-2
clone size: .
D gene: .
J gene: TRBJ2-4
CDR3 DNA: TGTGCCAGCAGCCAAACTCAGTGGTCATCTGGGGGGGCCAAAAACATTCAGTACTTC
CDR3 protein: CASSQTQWSSGGAKNIQYF

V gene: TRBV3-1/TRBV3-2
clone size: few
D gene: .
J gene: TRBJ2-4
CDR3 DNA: TGTGCCAGCAGCCTACAGGTTACCAAAAACATTCAGTACTTC
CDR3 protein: CASSLQVTKNIQYF

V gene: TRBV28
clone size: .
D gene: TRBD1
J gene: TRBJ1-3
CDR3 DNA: TGTGCCACCAGGGGGCACTCTGGAAACACCATATATTTT
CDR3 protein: CATRGHSGNTIYF

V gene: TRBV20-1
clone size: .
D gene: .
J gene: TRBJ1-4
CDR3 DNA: TGCAGTGCTCTCGTTGAAAAACTGTTTTTT
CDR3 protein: CSALVEKLFF

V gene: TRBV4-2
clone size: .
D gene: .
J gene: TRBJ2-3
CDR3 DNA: TGTGCCAGCAGCCAAGGGGGCAGCCCCTTGGCAGATACGCAGTATTTT
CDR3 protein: CASSQGGSPLADTQYF

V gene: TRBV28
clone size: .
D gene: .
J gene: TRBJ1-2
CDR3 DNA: TGTGCCAGCAGTTCAGGGGATGGCTATGGCTACACCTTC
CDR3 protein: CASSSGDGYGYTF

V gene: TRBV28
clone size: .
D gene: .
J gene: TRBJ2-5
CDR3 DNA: TGTGCCAGCAGCGGGGGTCAAGAGACCCAGTACTTC
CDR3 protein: CASSGGQETQYF

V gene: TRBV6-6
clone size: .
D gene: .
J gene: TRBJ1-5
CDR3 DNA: TGTGCCAGCAGTTACGGGCAGGGCCACAATCAGCCCCAGCATTTT
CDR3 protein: CASSYGQGHNQPQHF

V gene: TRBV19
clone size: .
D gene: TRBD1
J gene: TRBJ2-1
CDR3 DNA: TGTGCCAGTAGCATCACGGGGCAGGGGGTGAATGAGCAGTTCTTC
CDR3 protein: CASSITGQGVNEQFF

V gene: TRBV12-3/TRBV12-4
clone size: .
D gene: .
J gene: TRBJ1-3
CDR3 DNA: TGTGCCAGCAGTTTAGAAGGAGCCACCATATATTTT
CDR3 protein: CASSLEGATIYF

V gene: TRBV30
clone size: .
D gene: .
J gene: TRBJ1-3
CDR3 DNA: TGTGCCTGGAGTGTAGACTCTGTCTCTGGAAACACCATATATTTT
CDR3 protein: CAWSVDSVSGNTIYF

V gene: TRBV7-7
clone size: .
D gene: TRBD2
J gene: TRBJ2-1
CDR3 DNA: TGTGCTAGCAGCATGGGACTAGCGGGAGGGTACAATGAGCAGTTCTTC
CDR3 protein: CASSMGLAGGYNEQFF

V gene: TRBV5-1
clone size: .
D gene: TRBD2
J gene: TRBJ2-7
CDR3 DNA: TGCGCCAGCAGCTTGGTTCTAGCGGGATCCTACGAGCAGTACTTC
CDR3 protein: CASSLVLAGSYEQYF

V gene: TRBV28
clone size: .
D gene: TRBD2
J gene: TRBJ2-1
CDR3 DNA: TGTGCCAGCAGGCTGGGGGGGTCCTACAATGAGCAGTTCTTC
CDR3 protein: CASRLGGSYNEQFF

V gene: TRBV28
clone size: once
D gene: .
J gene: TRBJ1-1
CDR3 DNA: TGTGCCAGCAGTTCCTCCGCCGGGAGGGCCACTGAAGCTTTCTTT
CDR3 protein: CASSSSAGRATEAFF

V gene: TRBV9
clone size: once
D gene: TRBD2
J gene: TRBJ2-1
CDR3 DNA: TGTGCCAGCAGCGTAACTAGCGGGGGGTACAATGAGCAGTTCTTC
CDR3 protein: CASSVTSGGYNEQFF

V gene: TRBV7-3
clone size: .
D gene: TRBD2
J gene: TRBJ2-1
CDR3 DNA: TGTGCCAGCAGCTTAAGCGGGAGTTACAATGAGCAGTTCTTC
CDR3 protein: CASSLSGSYNEQFF

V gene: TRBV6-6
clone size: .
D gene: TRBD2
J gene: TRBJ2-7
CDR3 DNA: TGTGCCAGCAGTTACTACGGGGGGGGCGAGCAGTACTTC
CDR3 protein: CASSYYGGGEQYF

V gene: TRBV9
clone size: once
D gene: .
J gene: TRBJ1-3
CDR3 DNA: TGTGCCAGCAGCGTTCAGGGGTCGGGTGGAAACACCATATATTTT
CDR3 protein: CASSVQGSGGNTIYF

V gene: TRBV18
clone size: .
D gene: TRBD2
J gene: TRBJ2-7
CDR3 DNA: TGTGCCAGCTCACCAGGGACTAGCGGGACGGGAGAGCAGTACTTC
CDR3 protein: CASSPGTSGTGEQYF

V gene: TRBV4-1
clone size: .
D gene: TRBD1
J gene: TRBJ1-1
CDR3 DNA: TGCGCCAGCAGCCAAGATCTAAACAGGGGCACTGAAGCTTTCTTT
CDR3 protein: CASSQDLNRGTEAFF

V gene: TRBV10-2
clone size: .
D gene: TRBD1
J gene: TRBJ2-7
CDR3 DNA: TGCGCCAGCAGTCCACAGGGGGGAGACTCCTACGAGCAGTACTTC
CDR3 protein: CASSPQGGDSYEQYF

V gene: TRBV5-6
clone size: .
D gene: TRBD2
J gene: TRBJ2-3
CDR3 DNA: TGTGCCAGCAGCCCCCCGGGACTAGCGGGAGTTGGTGGCACAGATACGCAGTATTTT
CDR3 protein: CASSPPGLAGVGGTDTQYF

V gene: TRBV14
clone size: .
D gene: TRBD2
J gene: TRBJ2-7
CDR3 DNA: TGTGCCAGCAGCCTACGACGGACTAGCGGGAGTGGGTCCGAGCAGTACTTC
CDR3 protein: CASSLRRTSGSGSEQYF

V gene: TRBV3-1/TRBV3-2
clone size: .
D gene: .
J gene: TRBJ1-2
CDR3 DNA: TGTGCCAGCAGCCGCCTTGGTACGGGGTATGGCTACACCTTC
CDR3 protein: CASSRLGTGYGYTF

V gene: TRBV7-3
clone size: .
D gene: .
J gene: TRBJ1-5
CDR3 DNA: TGTGCCAGCAGCAACCTCGCAAGAGGTGATCAGCCCCAGCATTTT
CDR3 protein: CASSNLARGDQPQHF

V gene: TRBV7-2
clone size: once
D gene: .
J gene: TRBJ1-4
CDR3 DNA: TGTGCCAGCAGCCACGGAGGGGTTGATGAAAAACTGTTTTTT
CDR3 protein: CASSHGGVDEKLFF

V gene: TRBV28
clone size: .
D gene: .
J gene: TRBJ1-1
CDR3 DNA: TGTGCCAGCAGTCCCACAGGGAGGGGTAACACTGAAGCTTTCTTT
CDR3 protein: CASSPTGRGNTEAFF

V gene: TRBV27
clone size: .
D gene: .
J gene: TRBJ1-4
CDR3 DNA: TGTGCCAGCAGTTTACTGGGCCCCAACGAAAAACTGTTTTTT
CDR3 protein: CASSLLGPNEKLFF

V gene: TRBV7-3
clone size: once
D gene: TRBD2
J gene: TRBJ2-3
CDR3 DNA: TGTGCCAGCAGCTTAGGGGCGGGAGGGAGCACAGATACGCAGTATTTT
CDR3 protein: CASSLGAGGSTDTQYF

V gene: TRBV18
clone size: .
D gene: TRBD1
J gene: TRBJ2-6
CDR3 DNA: TGTGCCAGCTCCCTACAGGGGGCAGCTGGGGCCAACGTCCTGACTTTC
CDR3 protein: CASSLQGAAGANVLTF

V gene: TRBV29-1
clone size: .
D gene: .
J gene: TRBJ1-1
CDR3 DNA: TGCAGCGTTGAGGGACACGCTGAAGCTTTCTTT
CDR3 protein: CSVEGHAEAFF

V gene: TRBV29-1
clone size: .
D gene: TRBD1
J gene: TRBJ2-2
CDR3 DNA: TGCAGCGTCCAGACAGGGCTGAACACCGGGGAGCTGTTTTTT
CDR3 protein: CSVQTGLNTGELFF

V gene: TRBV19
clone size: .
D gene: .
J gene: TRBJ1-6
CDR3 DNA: TGTGCCAGTCGCCCCGGACTGTATAATTCACCCCTCCACTTT
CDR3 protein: CASRPGLYNSPLHF

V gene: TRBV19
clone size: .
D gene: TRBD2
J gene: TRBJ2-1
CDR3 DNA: TGTGCCAGTAGTCCCCCCCGAGATAGCGGGCCGGGGGGGAGCTCCTACAATGAGCAGTTCTTC
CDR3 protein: CASSPPRDSGPGGSSYNEQFF

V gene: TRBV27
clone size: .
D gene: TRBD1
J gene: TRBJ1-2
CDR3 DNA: TGTGCCAGCACCCATGCCGGGACAGGGGGCGGCTACACCTTC
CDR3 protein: CASTHAGTGGGYTF

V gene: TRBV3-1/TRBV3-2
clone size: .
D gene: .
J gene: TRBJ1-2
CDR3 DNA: TGTGCCAGCAGCCAAGATGGGGCCTATGGCTACACCTTC
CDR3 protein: CASSQDGAYGYTF

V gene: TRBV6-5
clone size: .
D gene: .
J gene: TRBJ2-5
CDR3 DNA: TGTGCCAGCAGCGTACAGGGAGAGACCCAGTACTTC
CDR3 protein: CASSVQGETQYF

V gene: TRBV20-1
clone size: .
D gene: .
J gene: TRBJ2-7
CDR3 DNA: TGCAGTGCTAACAGGGCCGAGCAGCAGTACTTC
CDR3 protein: CSANRAEQQYF

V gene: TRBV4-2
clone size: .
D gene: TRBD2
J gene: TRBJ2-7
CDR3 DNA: TGTGCCAGCAGCCGGACGACTAGCGGGAGCCAAGGGTACGAGCAGTACTTC
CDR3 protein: CASSRTTSGSQGYEQYF

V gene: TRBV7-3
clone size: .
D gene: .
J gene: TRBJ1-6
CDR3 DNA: TGTGCCAGCAGCTTAAACGTTAGGGGGGGGACCTATAATTCACCCCTCCACTTT
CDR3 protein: CASSLNVRGGTYNSPLHF

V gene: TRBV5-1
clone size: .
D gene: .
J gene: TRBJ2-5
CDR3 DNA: TGCGCCAGCAGCCCCAATCGACTGGAAAGGGAGACCCAGTACTTC
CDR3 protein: CASSPNRLERETQYF

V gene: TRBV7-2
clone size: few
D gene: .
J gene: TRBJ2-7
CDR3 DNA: TGTGCCAGCACCACCACCGGTAACGCCTACGAGCAGTACTTC
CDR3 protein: CASTTTGNAYEQYF

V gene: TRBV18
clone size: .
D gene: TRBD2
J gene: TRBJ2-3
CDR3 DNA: TGTGCCAGCTCACCACCGCTCCTTACTAGCGGGAGATGGGATACGCAGTATTTT
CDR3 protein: CASSPPLLTSGRWDTQYF

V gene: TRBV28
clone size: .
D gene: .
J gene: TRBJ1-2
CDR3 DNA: TGTGCCAGCAGCCCAGGGGCGGATGGCTACACCTTC
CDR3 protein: CASSPGADGYTF

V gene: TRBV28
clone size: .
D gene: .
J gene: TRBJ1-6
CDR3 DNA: TGTGCCAGCAGTCCGCATGGGGGGGTTGTTTCACCCCTCCACTTT
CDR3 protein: CASSPHGGVVSPLHF

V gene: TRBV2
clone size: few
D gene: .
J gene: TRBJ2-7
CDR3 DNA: TGTGCCAGCAGTGGACAGGTCTACGAGCAGTACTTC
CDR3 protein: CASSGQVYEQYF

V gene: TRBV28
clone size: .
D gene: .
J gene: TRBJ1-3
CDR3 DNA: TGTGCCAGCAGCAAAGGAGGAGTTGGAAACACCATATATTTT
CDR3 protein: CASSKGGVGNTIYF

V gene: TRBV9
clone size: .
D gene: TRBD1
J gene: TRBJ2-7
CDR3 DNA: TGTGCCAGCAGCGTCCCCTATCCGACAGGGTACTTCGAGCAGTACTTC
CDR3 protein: CASSVPYPTGYFEQYF

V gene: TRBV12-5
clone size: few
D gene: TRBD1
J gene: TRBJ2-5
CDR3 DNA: TGTGCTAGTGGTTCCCGGGACAGGGCGAGGGAGACCCAGTACTTC
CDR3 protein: CASGSRDRARETQYF

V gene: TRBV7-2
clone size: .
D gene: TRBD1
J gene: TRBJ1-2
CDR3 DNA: TGTGCCAGCAGCCCCCAGGGGGCGCAGGGCTACACCTTC
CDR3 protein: CASSPQGAQGYTF